One T cell receptor beta chain is described in this entry. Antigen specificity is unknown. Sequencing ends 3 residues short of the CDR3 end; the germline J gene provides the rest. These data originate in a study of T cells in women clearing cervical HPV infection. Whole-study findings and limits: CIN3+ cases had significantly higher TCR repertoire richness than controls, but evenness did not differ. Controls had more TRBV6-7 (about 0.16%) than cases (approximately 0.11%).

CDR3 length equals 15 residues. J lost 0 bases, V lost 11 bases, and 8 bases had no gene match. Germline V gene data show CDR1 as MNHEY and CDR2 as SMNVEV (reference sequence). Sequenced by immunoSEQ multiplex PCR; TCRdb stores in-frame clones only, minus some. Seen in this sample are about 14,000 clones; the ten most common clones hold less than 10%. The chain uses TRBV27 and TRBJ2-3, with 10 nucleotides matching TRBD2. This TCR was sampled from a woman aged 18 to 75 with a cervical HPV16 infection that either progressed to CIN3+ or cleared (not recorded which). The specimen was blood buffy coat. The CDR3 bases that were read are TGTGCCGCCACCCCACTAGCGGGAAGCACAGATACG. It translates to CAATPLAGSTDT. The complete CDR3 sequence is CAATPLAGSTDTQYF.